This entry lists 7 T cell receptor beta chains sequenced from one sample in a study of shared clonotypes between healthy human individuals (dated by TCRdb to about 2020). The receptor library was made with the immunoSEQ multiplex PCR assay. In its TCRdb copy, this immuneACCESS table keeps in-frame sequences only and misses some clones. Where compared with another copy, unresolved V genes explain less than half of these, and the others have no known cause. Present in this sample are some 1.5 million clones, 95% to 97% of which were seen just once. The ten largest clones capture approximately 1% of the sample. Sequencing input: naive CD4+ T cells sorted from blood. This specimen's cell subset or site label, interpreted: CD45RA+ positively selected. Receptor source: a man aged 25 to 45 in good health.

This clone was seen only once. Here the CDR3 reads CVKATAQRPSSYNEQFF. The CDR3, as DNA: TGTGTCAAAGCAACCGCCCAGCGGCCGAGCTCCTACAATGAGCAGTTCTTC. The chain is built from TRBV27 and TRBJ2-1, with D possibly matching TRBD2 (5 bases). This CDR3 comprises 17 residues. Germline V gene lookup returns CDR1 MNHEY and CDR2 SMNVEV (reference sequence).

This chain uses TRBV9 with TRBJ2-7, with 7 bases aligning to TRBD2. Trimming cost V 2 bases and J 2 bases; bases outside gene matches: 10. Germline-derived CDR1 and CDR2 are SGDLS and YYNGEE. CDR3 length: 16 amino acids. CDR3 sequence: CASSVGSASGPYEQYF. The DNA for the CDR3 is TGTGCCAGCAGCGTGGGATCGGCTAGCGGCCCCTACGAGCAGTACTTC. Together with reference TRBV9 and TRBJ2-7, the CDR3 gives the full variable domain: DSGVTQTPKHLITATGQRVTLRCSPRSGDLSVYWYQQSLDQGLQFLIQYYNGEERAKGNILERFSAQQFPDLHSELNLSSLELGDSALYFCASSVGSASGPYEQYFGPGTRLTVT.

The gene calls are TRBV4-2 and TRBJ2-1; the match to TRBD2 covers 10 bases. V was clipped by 6 bases and J by 5 bases; unmatched bases: 13. Germline lookup yields CDR1 LGHNA and CDR2 YNFKEQ. The CDR3 covers 17 residues. The CDR3 spells CASSAAAGTSVDNEQFF. The CDR3 bases are TGTGCCAGCAGTGCCGCTGCCGGGACTAGCGTCGACAATGAGCAGTTCTTC.

The V call is TRBV27, the J call TRBJ1-1; 9 positions match TRBD1. Per germline, CDR1 MNHEY and CDR2 SMNVEV (reference sequence). J lost 4 bases, V lost 6 bases, and 6 bases had no gene match. CDR3 length: 14 residues. The CDR3 region is CASSLRDRATEAFF. In DNA, the CDR3 is TGTGCCAGCAGCCTCCGGGACAGGGCCACTGAAGCTTTCTTT.

This clone was detected once. V and J are TRBV28 and TRBJ2-7, with TRBD1 matching 8 bases. With V trimmed by 1 base and J by 5 bases, 16 bases remained unmatched. This CDR3 has 18 amino acids. Per germline, CDR1 MDHEN and CDR2 SYDVKM. The CDR3 DNA sequence: TGTGCCAGCAGTTTATCCTCATCTCTGAGGACAGGGCTGGACGAGCAGTACTTC. Its translation: CASSLSSSLRTGLDEQYF.

V is TRBV5-6 and J is TRBJ1-4; D unresolved. There are 12 residues in the CDR3. Trimming took 3 bases from V and 5 from J, leaving 5 bases between them. Germline-derived CDR1 and CDR2 are SGHDT and YYEEEE. Here the CDR3 reads CASSSQNEKLFF. CDR3 DNA sequence: TGTGCCAGCAGCTCGCAGAATGAAAAACTGTTTTTT.

V and J are TRBV27 and TRBJ2-1; the D is unclear. The germline gives CDR1 MNHEY, CDR2 SMNVEV (reference sequence). The V end lost 2 bases, the J end lost 0 bases, and 5 bases lay between the germline ends. The CDR3 totals 14 residues. The DNA of the CDR3 is TGTGCCAGCAGTTTAGCGTACTCCTACAATGAGCAGTTCTTC. The encoded protein is CASSLAYSYNEQFF.